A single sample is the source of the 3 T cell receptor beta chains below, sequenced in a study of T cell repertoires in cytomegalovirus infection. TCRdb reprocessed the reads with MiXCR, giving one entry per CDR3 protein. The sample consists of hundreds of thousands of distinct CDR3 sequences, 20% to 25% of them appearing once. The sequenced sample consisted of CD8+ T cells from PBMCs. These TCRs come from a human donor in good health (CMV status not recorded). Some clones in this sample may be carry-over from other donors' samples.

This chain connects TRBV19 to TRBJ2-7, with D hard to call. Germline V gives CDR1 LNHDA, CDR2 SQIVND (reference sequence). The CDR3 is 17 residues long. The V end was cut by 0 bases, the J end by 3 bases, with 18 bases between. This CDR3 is CASSIEVDLWIGYEQYV. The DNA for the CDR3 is TGTGCCAGTAGTATAGAGGTGGACCTATGGATCGGCTACGAGCAGTACGTC.

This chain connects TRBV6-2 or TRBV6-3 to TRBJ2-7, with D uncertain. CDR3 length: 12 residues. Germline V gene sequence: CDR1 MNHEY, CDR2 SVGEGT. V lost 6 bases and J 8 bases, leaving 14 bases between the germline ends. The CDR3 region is CASRDDGSKQYV. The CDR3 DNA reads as TGTGCCAGCAGAGACGATGGTAGTAAGCAGTACGTC.

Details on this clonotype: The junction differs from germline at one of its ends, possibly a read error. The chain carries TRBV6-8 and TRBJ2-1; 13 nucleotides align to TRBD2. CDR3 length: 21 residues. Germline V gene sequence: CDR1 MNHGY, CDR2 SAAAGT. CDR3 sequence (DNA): TGTGCCAGCAGTTACCCACACCGACTAGCGGGGGGCACGAGCTCCTACAATGAGCAGCTCTTC. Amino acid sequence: CASSYPHRLAGGTSSYNEQLF.